These 18 T cell receptor beta chains were all obtained from the same sample, sequenced in a study of blood T cell repertoires in COVID-19. Method: immunoSEQ multiplex PCR; TCRdb's copy keeps in-frame clones and lacks some. In the table there are tens of thousands of clones, approximately 86% of which are singletons. Sequencing was done on a sample of peripheral blood. These receptors all come from a man in his fifties with active COVID-19.

The chain combines TRBV3-1 (or the pseudogene TRBV3-2) with TRBJ2-1; 9 nucleotides match TRBD2. V shed 8 bases, J shed 0 bases, and the junction held 14 bases outside the gene matches. Germline V CDR1 and CDR2: LGHDT, YNNKEL (reference sequence). This CDR3 spans 18 amino acids. CDR3: CASSPRGGASSSYNEQFF. For the CDR3, the DNA is TGTGCCAGCTCGCCGCGGGGGGGAGCGTCTTCCTCCTACAATGAGCAGTTCTTC.

The chain links TRBV7-4 to TRBJ2-7; D might be TRBD1 (5 bases). The V gene lost 5 bases and the J gene lost 2 bases, with 19 bases spanning the gap. In germline, CDR1 is SGHVT, CDR2 SQSDAQ. The CDR3 covers 16 residues. DNA of the CDR3: TGTGCCAGCAGCCTAGAGTCAGGGAAAGGGACCTACGAGCAGTACGTC. Its translation is CASSLESGKGTYEQYV.

V gene TRBV10-3 combines with J gene TRBJ1-2; 8 bases match TRBD1. Germline lookup yields CDR1 ENHRY and CDR2 SYGVKD. The V and J ends lost 6 bases and 0 bases, in that order; junction bases with no gene match: 6. CDR3 length: 15 residues. CDR3 sequence (DNA): TGTGCCATCAGCCAAGGACAGGGTGCTAACTATGGCTACACCTTC. Protein: CAISQGQGANYGYTF.

This sequence joins TRBV12-5 and TRBJ1-5, with a tentative D call TRBD1 (6 bases). Per germline, CDR1 LGHNT and CDR2 FRNRAP. The V gene lost 7 bases and the J gene lost 2 bases, with 18 bases spanning the gap. This CDR3 has 16 amino acids. The CDR3 loop reads CASAQGTKARNQPQHF. The CDR3 DNA reads as TGTGCTAGTGCCCAAGGGACAAAGGCACGCAATCAGCCCCAGCATTTT.

The gene calls are TRBV18 and TRBJ2-5; 8 bases align to TRBD2. The CDR3 totals 13 residues. CDR1 and CDR2 (germline): KGHSH, LQKENI. Trimming removed 3 bases from V and 9 bases from J; junction bases left unmatched: 6. CDR3 residues: CASSPGLGEAQYF. The CDR3 region has the DNA TGTGCCAGCTCACCGGGACTAGGGGAGGCCCAGTACTTC.

The V gene is TRBV25-1, the J gene TRBJ2-2; 8 bases are a match to TRBD2. Germline CDR1 is MGHDK and CDR2 is SYGVNS. This CDR3 comprises 15 residues. J gave up 6 bases and V 3 bases, and 6 bases lay outside the gene matches. CDR3 region: CASSELGGGAGELFF. As DNA, the CDR3 is TGTGCCAGCAGTGAGCTCGGGGGGGGCGCCGGGGAGCTGTTTTTT.

This chain joins TRBV30 and TRBJ1-2, with a possible D match to TRBD1 (5 bases). Trimming cost V 4 bases and J 0 bases, with 21 bases left between them. In germline, CDR1 is GTSNPN, CDR2 SVGIG (reference sequence). This CDR3 has 17 residues. DNA for the CDR3: TGTGCCTGGACGATGACCGGCTACAGGACCTCTAACTATGGCTACACCTTC. This gives the protein CAWTMTGYRTSNYGYTF.

This chain links TRBV7-9 with TRBJ1-1; D gene unclear. The CDR3 is 13 residues long. Germline values: CDR1 SEHNR, CDR2 FQNEAQ (reference sequence). Trimming stripped 3 bases from V and 3 bases from J, with 8 bases between. CDR3 loop: CASSFSGDTEAFF. CDR3 coding DNA: TGTGCCAGCAGCTTTTCCGGGGACACTGAAGCTTTCTTT. The full variable domain, rest sourced from reference TRBV7-9 and TRBJ1-1, is DTGVSQNPRHKITKRGQNVTFRCDPISEHNRLYWYRQTLGQGPEFLTYFQNEAQLEKSRLLSDRFSAERPKGSFSTLEIQRTEQGDSAMYLCASSFSGDTEAFFGQGTRLTVV.

The chain recombines TRBV11-3 with TRBJ2-3; TRBD2 aligns across 11 bases. The CDR3 sequence is 15 residues long. The germline CDR1 and CDR2 sequences are SGHNT and YENEEA. After removal of 3 bases from V and 5 bases from J, the junction contained 4 bases not matched to a gene. CDR3 loop: CASSLGLAEEDTQYF. CDR3 in DNA: TGTGCCAGCAGCTTGGGACTAGCGGAAGAAGATACGCAGTATTTT.

The chain is built from TRBV5-1 and TRBJ2-5; 8 nucleotides line up with TRBD2. The CDR3 is 15 amino acids. Unmatched junction bases numbered 10, after V lost 4 bases and J lost 5 bases. Germline V gene data show CDR1 as SGHRS and CDR2 as YFSETQ. As DNA, the CDR3 is TGCGCCAGCAGCGAGGGACTAGTGAGTATGGAGACCCAGTACTTC. This translates into CASSEGLVSMETQYF.

This sequence joins TRBV30 and TRBJ1-2, with TRBD1 matching 9 bases. The CDR3 runs to 13 residues. V was pared by 3 bases and J by 12 bases, with 11 bases of the junction left unmatched. Looked up from germline, CDR1 is GTSNPN and CDR2 is SVGIG (reference sequence). For the CDR3, the DNA is TGTGCCTGGAGGCTACCCGGGACAGGGACGCACACCTTC. Translation gives CAWRLPGTGTHTF.

The chain's CDR3 is CSARADSEAFF. CDR3 DNA sequence: TGCAGTGCTAGAGCAGACTCCGAAGCTTTCTTT. This rearrangement joins TRBV20-1 to TRBJ1-1; D call uncertain. Trimming stripped 1 base from V and 8 bases from J, with 8 bases between. Germline CDR1 DFQATT, CDR2 SNEGSKA (reference sequence). The CDR3 totals 11 residues.

The rearrangement links TRBV11-2 to TRBJ2-5; 8 bases align to TRBD2. J gave up 3 bases and V 3 bases, and 9 bases lay outside the gene matches. CDR3 size: 16 residues. CDR1 is SGHAT, CDR2 FQNNGV, per germline. CDR3 sequence reads: CASSLVYAGGEETQYF. In DNA form, the CDR3 reads TGTGCCAGCAGCTTGGTATATGCGGGAGGAGAAGAGACCCAGTACTTC.

V and J are TRBV19 and TRBJ2-1, with TRBD2 as a possible D gene (6 bases). Trimming shortened V by 4 bases and J by 2 bases, and 9 bases separated the two germline ends. Germline V gene lookup returns CDR1 LNHDA and CDR2 SQIVND (reference sequence). This CDR3 is built from 14 residues. Here the CDR3 reads CASSTTSTYNEQFF. In DNA, the CDR3 is TGTGCCAGTAGTACCACTAGCACCTACAATGAGCAGTTCTTC.

The chain couples TRBV19 to TRBJ2-2, with 8 nucleotides matching TRBD1. V was clipped by 6 bases and J by 6 bases; unmatched bases: 6. The CDR3 contains 14 residues. CDR1 is LNHDA, CDR2 SQIVND, per germline (reference sequence). The CDR3 sequence: CASSRDRRAGELFF. DNA of the CDR3: TGTGCCAGTAGCAGGGACAGGCGGGCCGGGGAGCTGTTTTTT.

The chain links TRBV6-1 to TRBJ1-4; D possibly corresponds to TRBD1 (5 bases). Germline V lookup: CDR1 MNHNS, CDR2 SASEGT. The CDR3 loop spans 14 amino acids. V was cut by 3 bases and J by 8 bases, with 13 bases left in between. The CDR3: CASSEGGDWEKLFF. Here the CDR3 DNA reads TGTGCCAGCAGTGAGGGAGGGGATTGGGAAAAACTGTTTTTT.

The rearrangement joins TRBV19 to TRBJ1-1; no definite D call. V lost 3 bases, J lost 4 bases, and 12 bases lay in between. The CDR3 is 14 amino acids. In germline, CDR1 is LNHDA, CDR2 SQIVND (reference sequence). CDR3 residues: CASSMAGFGTEAFF. For the CDR3, the DNA is TGTGCCAGTAGTATGGCGGGGTTTGGCACTGAAGCTTTCTTT.

The J gene is TRBJ2-5, the V gene TRBV15; 10 positions agree with TRBD1. The CDR3 covers 16 residues. CDR1 and CDR2 from the germline V gene are LNHNV and YYDKDF (reference sequence). Trimming cost V 2 bases and J 4 bases; bases outside gene matches: 7. CDR3 sequence reads: CATSRRTGGGPETQYF. The CDR3 DNA is TGTGCCACCAGCAGAAGGACAGGGGGAGGTCCAGAGACCCAGTACTTC.